The T cell receptor beta chain described here comes from a study of blood T cell repertoires in COVID-19 (dated by TCRdb to about 2020). Concerning the study at large: The collaborator samples originated in the United States, Italy and Spain and spanned the acute and convalescent phases of COVID-19. The prospective study material was composed of cDNA or gDNA derived from T cells, B-cell-depleted T cells, or PBMCs. The dataset comprised deeply sampled blood TCRbeta repertoires from subjects exposed to, actively infected with, or recovered from COVID-19. The repertoires were made available in a free public database intended to serve as a resource for research on the immune response to SARS-CoV-2. Samples were obtained from the ongoing ImmuneRACE study (first 160 participants) and from some 1,200 subjects provided by 6 global collaborators. Nearly every sample came with metadata listing a de-identified subject ID, COVID-19 status, age in years and sex. HLA class I and class II types, where available, came from metadata supplied by the sample provider rather than from assay-based typing.

The immunoSEQ Assay, a bias-controlled multiplex PCR, was used to amplify TCRbeta CDR3 regions from genomic DNA. The published analysis was carried out like this. Nucleated cell counts per sample were estimated from amplification of reference gene primers within the assay. Sequence reads were collapsed and filtered to measure the absolute abundance of every unique TCRbeta CDR3 rearrangement. For each sample, productive Simpson clonality was calculated as the square root of Simpson's diversity index across productive rearrangements. The source is immuneACCESS, and TCRdb retained only in-frame sequences with V and J called. Part of the clones is not carried over; for the studies checked, unresolved V genes explain less than half of this, and the remainder is unexplained. V and J calls and clone size are copied from that table; D and trimming were computed from the DNA. Across this sample there are 250,000 or so clones, with approximately 88% seen only once. The ten largest clones capture about 4% of the sample.

With respect to this clone: This clone's antigen is unknown. It has no much larger one-base neighbor in the sample; base qualities were not kept.

Points the paper makes about the study in general: Clinical and demographic metadata were provided uncurated, with the amount varying by source and participant.

Participants in the prospective study were aged about 18 to 95 years, lived in approximately 26 United States geographic areas, and enrolled through a virtual design. Cohort assignment in the prospective study relied on participant-reported clinical history from a screening survey and a study questionnaire. A participant counted as exposed if, within 2 weeks of entering the study, that participant had been in contact with someone who had a PCR-confirmed or clinician-diagnosed COVID-19 case. Each participant in the prospective study had whole blood, serum and a nasopharyngeal or oropharyngeal swab collected by mobile phlebotomists. Over a roughly 2-month period, participants in the prospective study had the option of providing additional blood draws and questionnaires. Blood samples from the prospective study were shipped frozen or at room temperature prior to DNA extraction. Taken from the germline V gene, the CDR1 and CDR2 loops are SGHAT and FQNNGV. Trimming takes 0 bases from V and 2 bases from J, and the germline ends sit 12 bases apart. From the cysteine through the phenylalanine, the CDR3 covers 16 amino acids. The read is trimmed to its CDR3 DNA, 48 bases read in frame from base 1.

The sample consisted of PBMCs or T cells enriched from blood (not recorded which). This sequence originates from a woman aged 30 to 39 who had been exposed to COVID-19. Rearrangement joined TRBV11-2 to TRBJ2-3, with the D gene call left open. The base sequence is TGTGCCAGCAGCTTAGAGCAGGTAGGCCCCACAGATACGCAGTATTTT. This gives the protein CASSLEQVGPTDTQYF. Here the CDR3 is joined to the reference TRBV11-2 and TRBJ2-3 genes, and the full variable domain is: EAGVAQSPRYKIIEKRQSVAFWCNPISGHATLYWYQQILGQGPKLLIQFQNNGVVDDSQLPKDRFSAERLKGVDSTLKIQPAKLEDSAVYLCASSLEQVGPTDTQYFGPGTRLTVL.